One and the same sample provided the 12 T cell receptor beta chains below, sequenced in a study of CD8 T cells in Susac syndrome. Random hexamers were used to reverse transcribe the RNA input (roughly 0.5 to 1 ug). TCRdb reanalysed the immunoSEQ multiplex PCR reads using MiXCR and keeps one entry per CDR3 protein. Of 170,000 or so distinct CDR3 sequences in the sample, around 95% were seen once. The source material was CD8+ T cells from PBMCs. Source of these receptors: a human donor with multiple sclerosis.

This CDR3 reads CSARDRSSGLADTQYF. The CDR3 DNA sequence: TGCAGTGCTAGAGATCGGTCTAGCGGGCTAGCAGATACGCAGTATTTT. The rearrangement uses TRBV20-1 and TRBJ2-3; TRBD2 aligns across 8 bases. V gave up 0 bases and J gave up 4 bases; unmatched junction bases: 9. The CDR3 is 16 amino acids. Germline CDR1 and CDR2: DFQATT and SNEGSKA (reference sequence).

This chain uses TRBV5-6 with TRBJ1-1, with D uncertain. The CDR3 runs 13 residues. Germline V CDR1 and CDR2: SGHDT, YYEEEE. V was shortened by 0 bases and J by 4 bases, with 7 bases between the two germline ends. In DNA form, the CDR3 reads TGTGCCAGCAGCTTGGTGGGTTCCACTGAAGCTTTCTTT. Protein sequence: CASSLVGSTEAFF.

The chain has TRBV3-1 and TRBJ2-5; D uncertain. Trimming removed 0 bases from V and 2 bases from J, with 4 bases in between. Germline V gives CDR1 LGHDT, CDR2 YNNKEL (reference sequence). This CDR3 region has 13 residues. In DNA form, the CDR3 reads TGTGCCAGCAGCCAAGATCAGCAAGAGACCCAGTACTTC. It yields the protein CASSQDQQETQYF.

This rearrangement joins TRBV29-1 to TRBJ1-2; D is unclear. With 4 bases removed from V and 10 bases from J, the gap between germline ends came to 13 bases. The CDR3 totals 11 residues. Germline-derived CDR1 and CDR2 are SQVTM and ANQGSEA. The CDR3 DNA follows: TGCAGCGTTGTCTTTCGGGCCGCCTACACCTTC. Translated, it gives CSVVFRAAYTF.

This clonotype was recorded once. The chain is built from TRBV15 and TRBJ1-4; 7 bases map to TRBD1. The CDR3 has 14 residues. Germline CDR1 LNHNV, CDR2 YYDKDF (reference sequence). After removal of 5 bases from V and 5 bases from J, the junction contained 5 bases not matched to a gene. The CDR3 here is CATSVGQSNEKLFF. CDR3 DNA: TGTGCCACCAGCGTGGGACAGTCGAATGAAAAACTGTTTTTT.

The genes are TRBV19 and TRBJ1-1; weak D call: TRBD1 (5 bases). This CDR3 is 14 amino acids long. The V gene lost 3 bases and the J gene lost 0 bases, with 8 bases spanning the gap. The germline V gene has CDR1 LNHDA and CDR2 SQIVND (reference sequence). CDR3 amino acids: CASSMWGMNTEAFF. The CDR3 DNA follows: TGTGCCAGTAGTATGTGGGGGATGAACACTGAAGCTTTCTTT.

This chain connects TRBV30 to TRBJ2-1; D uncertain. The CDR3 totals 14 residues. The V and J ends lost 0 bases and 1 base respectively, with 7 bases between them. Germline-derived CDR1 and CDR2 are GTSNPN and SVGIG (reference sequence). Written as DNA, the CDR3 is TGTGCCTGGAGTGTAAGAACTTCCTACAATGAGCAGTTCTTC. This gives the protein CAWSVRTSYNEQFF.

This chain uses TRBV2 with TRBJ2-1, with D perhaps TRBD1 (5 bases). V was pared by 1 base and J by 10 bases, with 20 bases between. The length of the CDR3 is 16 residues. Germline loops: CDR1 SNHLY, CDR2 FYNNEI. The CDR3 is CASSEEGRAQIDEQFF. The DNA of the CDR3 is TGTGCCAGCAGTGAAGAGGGCAGGGCTCAAATTGACGAGCAGTTCTTC.

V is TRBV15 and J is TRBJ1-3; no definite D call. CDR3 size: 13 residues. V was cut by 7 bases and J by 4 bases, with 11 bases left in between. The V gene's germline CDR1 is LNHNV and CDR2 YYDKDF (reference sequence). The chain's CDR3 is CATTIGYGNTIYF. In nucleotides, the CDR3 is TGTGCCACCACAATAGGGTACGGAAACACCATATATTTT. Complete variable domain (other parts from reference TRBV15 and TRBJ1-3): DAMVIQNPRYQVTQFGKPVTLSCSQTLNHNVMYWYQQKSSQAPKLLFHYYDKDFNNEADTPDNFQSRRPNTSFCFLDIRSPGLGDTAMYLCATTIGYGNTIYFGEGSWLTVV.

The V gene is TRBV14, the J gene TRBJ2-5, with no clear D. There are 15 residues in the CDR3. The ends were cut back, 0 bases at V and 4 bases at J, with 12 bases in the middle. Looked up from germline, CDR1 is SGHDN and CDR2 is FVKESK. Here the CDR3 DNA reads TGTGCCAGCAGCCAAGAAGTACGGCAGGTAGAGACCCAGTACTTC. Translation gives CASSQEVRQVETQYF.

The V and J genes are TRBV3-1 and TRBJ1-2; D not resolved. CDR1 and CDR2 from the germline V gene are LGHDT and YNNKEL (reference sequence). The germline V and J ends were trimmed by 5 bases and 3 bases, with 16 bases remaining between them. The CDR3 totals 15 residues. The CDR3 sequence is CASSNESPGYYGYTF. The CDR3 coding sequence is TGTGCCAGCAGCAACGAATCCCCAGGCTACTATGGCTACACCTTC.

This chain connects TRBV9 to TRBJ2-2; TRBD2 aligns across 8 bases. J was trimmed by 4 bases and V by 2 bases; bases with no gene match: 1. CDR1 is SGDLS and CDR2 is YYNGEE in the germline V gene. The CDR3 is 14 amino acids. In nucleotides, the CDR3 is TGTGCCAGCAGCGTCGCGGGGGGCACCGGGGAGCTGTTTTTT. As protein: CASSVAGGTGELFF.